These T cell receptor beta chains were read from a single sample in a study of regulatory T cells in long-lasting Graves disease. MiXCR, run by TCRdb on the multiplex PCR reads, gives a single entry per CDR3 protein. Here the sample spans some 250,000 distinct CDR3 sequences, 15% to 20% being singletons. Sequencing was performed on peripheral blood mononuclear cells (PBMCs), taken at new diagnosis, from a patient treated with antithyroid drugs. The origin of the receptors is a female donor with Graves disease. CDR3s include the opening cysteine and the closing phenylalanine or tryptophan. A D gene is named only where the DNA matches it firmly. Only some rows state a clone size, as once, few, many or a class for expanded clones.

J gene: TRBJ2-7
clone size: -
V gene: TRBV10-3
D gene: -
CDR3 protein: CAINDGAYEQYF
CDR3 DNA: TGTGCCATCAACGACGGAGCCTACGAGCAGTACTTC

J gene: TRBJ1-4
clone size: -
V gene: TRBV2
D gene: -
CDR3 protein: CVSARDAGEKLLF
CDR3 DNA: TGTGTCAGCGCCCGGGACGCAGGTGAAAAACTGCTTTTT

J gene: TRBJ1-2
clone size: -
V gene: TRBV18
D gene: TRBD1
CDR3 protein: CASSLGQGATYGYTF
CDR3 DNA: TGTGCCAGCTCACTTGGACAGGGGGCAACATATGGCTACACCTTC

J gene: TRBJ2-1
clone size: many
V gene: TRBV12-3/TRBV12-4
D gene: TRBD2
CDR3 protein: CASSPWGGYNEQFF
CDR3 DNA: TGTGCCAGCAGCCCTTGGGGGGGCTACAATGAGCAGTTCTTC

J gene: TRBJ2-7
clone size: many
V gene: TRBV25-1
D gene: -
CDR3 protein: CASGESSYEQYF
CDR3 DNA: TGTGCCAGCGGCGAGAGTTCCTACGAGCAGTACTTC

J gene: TRBJ2-2
clone size: many
V gene: TRBV7-8
D gene: -
CDR3 protein: CASSLLGATGELFF
CDR3 DNA: TGTGCCAGCAGCTTACTTGGGGCTACCGGGGAGCTGTTTTTT

J gene: TRBJ1-5
clone size: -
V gene: TRBV6-1
D gene: -
CDR3 protein: CAGGGNQPQHF
CDR3 DNA: TGTGCCGGGGGAGGGAATCAGCCCCAGCATTTT

J gene: TRBJ1-1
clone size: many
V gene: TRBV30
D gene: -
CDR3 protein: CAWRGAGSTEAFF
CDR3 DNA: TGTGCCTGGAGGGGGGCAGGAAGCACTGAAGCTTTCTTT

J gene: TRBJ2-2
clone size: many
V gene: TRBV18
D gene: -
CDR3 protein: CASSPEERGELFF
CDR3 DNA: TGTGCCAGCTCACCGGAGGAACGAGGGGAGCTGTTTTTT

J gene: TRBJ2-3
clone size: many
V gene: TRBV6-1
D gene: TRBD1
CDR3 protein: CASIPGTGDYGTQYF
CDR3 DNA: TGTGCCAGCATCCCAGGGACAGGGGATTATGGTACGCAGTATTTT

J gene: TRBJ2-3
clone size: -
V gene: TRBV11-2
D gene: TRBD2
CDR3 protein: CASSLDGLAGSSTDTQYF
CDR3 DNA: TGTGCCAGCAGCTTAGATGGGCTAGCGGGATCTAGCACAGATACGCAGTATTTT

J gene: TRBJ1-2
clone size: many
V gene: TRBV28
D gene: TRBD1
CDR3 protein: CASSSPGGNLYGYTF
CDR3 DNA: TGTGCCAGCAGTTCGCCAGGGGGCAACCTCTATGGCTACACCTTC

J gene: TRBJ2-3
clone size: -
V gene: TRBV2
D gene: -
CDR3 protein: CAGGVTADTQYF
CDR3 DNA: TGTGCCGGCGGGGTAACGGCAGATACGCAGTATTTT